These 11 T cell receptor beta chains were all obtained from the same sample, sequenced in a study of blood T cell repertoires in COVID-19. Some clones are missing from TCRdb's copy, which holds only in-frame ones; the method was immunoSEQ multiplex PCR. Found here are 150,000 or so clones, roughly 80% of them singletons; the top ten hold approximately 8.4%. The sample was PBMCs or T cells enriched from blood (not recorded which). These receptors all come from a man aged 45-65 years who had recovered from COVID-19.

The gene calls are TRBV7-2 and TRBJ1-3, with 7 bases aligning to TRBD1. With 7 bases clipped from V and 3 bases from J, the junction kept 3 bases outside the gene matches. This CDR3 comprises 13 residues. Per the germline V gene, CDR1 is SGHTA and CDR2 is FQGNSA. The CDR3 loop reads CASKTGYGNTIYF. The CDR3 bases are TGTGCCAGCAAGACAGGGTATGGAAACACCATATATTTT.

This chain links TRBV5-4 with TRBJ1-6, with 7 positions matching TRBD1. V lost 2 bases to trimming and J lost 6 bases; unmatched junction nucleotides: 5. The CDR3 runs 15 residues. Germline loops: CDR1 SGHNT, CDR2 YYREEE (reference sequence). In DNA, the CDR3 is TGTGCCAGCAGCTTTGGAGGGGGCTCTAATTCACCCCTCCACTTT. Protein: CASSFGGGSNSPLHF.

The chain is built from TRBV3-1 (or the pseudogene TRBV3-2) and TRBJ2-5, with TRBD2 matching 10 bases. After removal of 4 bases from V and 3 bases from J, the junction contained 5 bases not matched to a gene. The CDR3 has 15 residues. The germline V gene encodes CDR1 LGHDT and CDR2 YNNKEL (reference sequence). This CDR3 reads CASSLYSGGKETQYF. DNA of the CDR3: TGTGCCAGCAGCCTCTATAGCGGGGGGAAAGAGACCCAGTACTTC.

This chain uses TRBV29-1 with TRBJ1-2; 9 bases fit TRBD1. From germline, CDR1 is SQVTM and CDR2 ANQGSEA. CDR3 length: 14 residues. The V and J ends lost 5 bases and 8 bases, in that order; junction bases with no gene match: 12. The chain's CDR3 is CSVLRDRDVFGYTF. The CDR3 DNA is TGCAGCGTTCTCCGGGACAGGGATGTTTTCGGCTACACCTTC. Together with reference TRBV29-1 and TRBJ1-2, the CDR3 gives the full variable domain: SAVISQKPSRDICQRGTSLTIQCQVDSQVTMMFWYRQQPGQSLTLIATANQGSEATYESGFVIDKFPISRPNLTFSTLTVSNMSPEDSSIYLCSVLRDRDVFGYTFGSGTRLTVV.

V is TRBV11-2 and J is TRBJ1-4; 9 bases line up with TRBD1. V was pared by 5 bases and J by 10 bases, with 8 bases of the junction left unmatched. Per germline, CDR1 SGHAT and CDR2 FQNNGV. The CDR3 contains 14 residues. CDR3 nucleotides: TGTGCCAGCAGCACCCCGGGACAGGGAGGAAAACTGTTTTTT. This codes for CASSTPGQGGKLFF.

This clone was seen more than once but under ten times. V usage is TRBV7-2 and J usage is TRBJ1-3, with TRBD1 matching over 7 bases. V dropped 3 bases and J dropped 0; count of bases not matched to a gene: 11. CDR3 length: 18 residues. Germline values: CDR1 SGHTA, CDR2 FQGNSA. As DNA, the CDR3 is TGTGCCAGCAGCTTCAATCCGGGACAGACTCGCTCTGGAAACACCATATATTTT. Translation gives CASSFNPGQTRSGNTIYF.

The chain employs TRBV6-4 and TRBJ1-1; the match to TRBD1 covers 8 bases. The germline CDR1 and CDR2 sequences are MRHNA and SNTAGT. V gave up 6 bases and J gave up 1 base; unmatched junction bases: 4. This CDR3 region has 14 residues. The CDR3 DNA reads TGTGCCAGCAGCCGGGACAGGTGGAACACTGAAGCTTTCTTT. Translation: CASSRDRWNTEAFF.

The CDR3 spells CATSVAWTKNTEAFF. In nucleotides, the CDR3 is TGTGCCACCAGTGTCGCCTGGACAAAGAACACTGAAGCTTTCTTT. The rearrangement uses TRBV24-1 and TRBJ1-1, with D maybe TRBD1 (5 bases). Germline CDR1 KGHDR, CDR2 SFDVKD. This CDR3 is built from 15 residues. The V gene lost 5 bases and the J gene lost 1 base, with 13 bases spanning the gap.

This CDR3 reads CASTPGGDRAAAEAFF. In DNA, the CDR3 is TGCGCCAGCACCCCGGGGGGGGACAGGGCGGCAGCTGAAGCTTTCTTT. The chain is built from TRBV4-1 and TRBJ1-1; 9 nucleotides match TRBD1. V lost 7 bases and J lost 6; bases outside the gene matches: 15. The germline CDR1 and CDR2 sequences are MGHRA and YSYEKL. This CDR3 has 16 amino acids.

This clone appeared a single time. The rearrangement uses TRBV20-1 and TRBJ2-1; 10 bases line up with TRBD2. Losses at the gene ends were 3 bases for V and 6 bases for J; bases not matched to a gene: 2. CDR3 size: 13 residues. The germline CDR1 and CDR2 sequences are DFQATT and SNEGSKA (reference sequence). CDR3 in amino acids: CSASLAGVNEQFF. CDR3 DNA: TGCAGTGCTAGTCTAGCGGGGGTCAATGAGCAGTTCTTC.

The J gene is TRBJ1-5, the V gene TRBV7-8; 9 bases map to TRBD1. V lost 4 bases and J lost 1; bases outside the gene matches: 8. Looked up from germline, CDR1 is SGHVS and CDR2 is FQNEAQ. This CDR3 has 17 residues. As DNA, the CDR3 is TGTGCCAGCAGCTCCGGGACAGGGCCCGGGAGCAATCAGCCCCAGCATTTT. This gives the protein CASSSGTGPGSNQPQHF.